This T cell receptor beta chain was captured by sequencing in a study of T cells in Graves' hyperthyroidism and ophthalmopathy. Study-level information: Peripheral blood collection took place at initial diagnosis, before any treatment.

This clonotype was seen ten or more times. The antigen remains undetermined. Patients showing uncontrolled infection, other autoimmune disease, pregnancy or lactation were ineligible. Study observations and caveats: Ophthalmopathy was model-predicted a median approximately six months pre-onset.

Template material for amplifying TCR beta CDR3 regions consisted of RNA transcripts. HTBI primers were the set used in a first-round RT-PCR of the TCR CDR3. TCRdb re-called the multiplex PCR reads with MiXCR, one entry per CDR3 protein. The sample shows approximately 600,000 distinct CDR3 sequences, under 25% of them seen only once. V gave up 5 bases and J gave up 8 bases, with 18 bases separating them. The CDR3 runs to 14 residues. Germline CDR1 MDHEN, CDR2 SYDVKM. The chain recombines TRBV28 with TRBJ1-2; possibly TRBD1 for D (5 bases). The sequence was obtained from a man under 40 with Graves' ophthalmopathy. Sequenced sample: blood. The DNA of the CDR3 is TGTGCCAGCAGTCCGCAGGGACCGCCGACGGGCTACACCTTC. This encodes CASSPQGPPTGYTF.